The present T cell receptor (beta chain) was sequenced within a study of blood T cell repertoires in COVID-19. Trimming cost V 2 bases and J 13 bases, with 12 bases left between them. Germline loops: CDR1 SEHNR, CDR2 FQNEAQ (reference sequence). This CDR3 has 11 residues. Sequenced by immunoSEQ multiplex PCR; TCRdb stores in-frame clones only, minus some. The table records 70,000 or so clones, 82% of them present only once. This sequence originates from a human donor in a cohort sampled during active COVID-19. V usage is TRBV7-9 and J usage is TRBJ2-7, with D perhaps matching TRBD1 (6 bases). Sample: peripheral blood. CDR3 in amino acids: CASSLLRDTYF. CDR3 nucleotide sequence: TGTGCCAGCAGCTTACTCCGGGACACCTACTTC.